This TCR beta chain derives from a study of tumor and adjacent non-tumor tissue in lung cancer. Study-wide context: Each sample yielded roughly 4.2 million productive TCRbeta reads on average.

Notes on the study in general: Normal lung showed higher cumulative top 100 clone frequency than tumor. Significantly higher TCR diversity was found in tumor than normal lung.

No cell sorting was done before RNA was extracted from the tissue. More than 3 cm separated this lung sample from the edge of the tumor. Concerning this clonotype itself: The antigen is not known. Likely a read error: the CDR3 ends without its conserved phenylalanine or tryptophan.

The library came from three nested PCR rounds adapted from ARM-PCR protocols. Each CDR3 protein is one row after TCRdb ran MiXCR on the multiplex PCR reads. The table records over 100,000 distinct CDR3 sequences, around 57% of them present only once. V lost 8 bases and J 8 bases, leaving 30 bases between the germline ends. This CDR3 has 17 amino acids. Material for sequencing was distant non-tumor lung tissue. This TCR derives from a man aged 55 to 69 with non-small cell lung cancer. This sequence joins TRBV12-3 or TRBV12-4 and TRBJ1-2; a weak D match, TRBD1 (5 bases). The CDR3 DNA reads TGTGCCAGCTGTGTCATGCGGTTGGCTAATCGAAGGGGCGGCTACACCTAC. This sequence encodes CASCVMRLANRRGGYTY.